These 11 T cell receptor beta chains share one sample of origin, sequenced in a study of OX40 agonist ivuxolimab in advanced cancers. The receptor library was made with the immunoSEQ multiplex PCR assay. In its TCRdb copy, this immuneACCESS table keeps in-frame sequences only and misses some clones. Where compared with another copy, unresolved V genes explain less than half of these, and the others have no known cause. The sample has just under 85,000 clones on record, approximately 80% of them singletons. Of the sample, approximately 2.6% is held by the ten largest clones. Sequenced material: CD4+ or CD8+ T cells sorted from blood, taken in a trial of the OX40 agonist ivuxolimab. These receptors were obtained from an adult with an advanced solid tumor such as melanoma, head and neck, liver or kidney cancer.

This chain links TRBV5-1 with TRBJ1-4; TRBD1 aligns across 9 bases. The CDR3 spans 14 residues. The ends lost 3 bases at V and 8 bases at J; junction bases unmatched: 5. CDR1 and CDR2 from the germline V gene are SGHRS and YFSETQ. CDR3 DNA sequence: TGCGCCAGCAGCTGGGGACAGGGTGGCGAAAAACTGTTTTTT. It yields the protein CASSWGQGGEKLFF.

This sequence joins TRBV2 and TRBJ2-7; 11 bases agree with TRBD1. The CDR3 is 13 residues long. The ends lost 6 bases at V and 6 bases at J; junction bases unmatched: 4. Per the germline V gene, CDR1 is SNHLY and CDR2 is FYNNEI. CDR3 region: CASSRGTGGEQYV. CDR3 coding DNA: TGTGCCAGCAGCCGAGGGACAGGGGGCGAGCAGTACGTC.

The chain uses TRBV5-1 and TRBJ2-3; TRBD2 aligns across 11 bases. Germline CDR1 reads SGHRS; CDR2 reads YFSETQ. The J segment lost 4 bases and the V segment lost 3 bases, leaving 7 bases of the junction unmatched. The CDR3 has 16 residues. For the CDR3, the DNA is TGCGCCAGCAGCTACAGGACTAGCGGGCTTTCAGATACGCAGTATTTT. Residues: CASSYRTSGLSDTQYF.

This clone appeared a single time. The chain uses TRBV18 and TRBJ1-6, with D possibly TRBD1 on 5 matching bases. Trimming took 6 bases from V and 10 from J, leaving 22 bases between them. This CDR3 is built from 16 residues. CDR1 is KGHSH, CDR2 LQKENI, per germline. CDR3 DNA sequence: TGTGCCAGCTCCCCTGGCTCGGGGCGTTCAGTCTCACCCCTCCACTTT. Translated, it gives CASSPGSGRSVSPLHF.

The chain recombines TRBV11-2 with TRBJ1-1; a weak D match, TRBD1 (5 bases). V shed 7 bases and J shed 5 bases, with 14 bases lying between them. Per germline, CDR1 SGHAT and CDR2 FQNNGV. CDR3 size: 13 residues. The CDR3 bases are TGTGCCAGCATCAGGTGGGGGTCAACTGAAGCTTTCTTT. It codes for CASIRWGSTEAFF.

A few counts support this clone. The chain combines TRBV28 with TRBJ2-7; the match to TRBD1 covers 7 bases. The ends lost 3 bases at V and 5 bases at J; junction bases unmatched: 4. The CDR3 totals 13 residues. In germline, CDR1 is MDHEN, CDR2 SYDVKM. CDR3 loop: CASSFYRGHEQYF. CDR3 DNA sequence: TGTGCCAGCAGTTTTTACAGGGGCCACGAGCAGTACTTC.

CDR3 in DNA: TGTGCCAGCAGTGCCAGGACAGGATCGAACACCGGGGAGCTGTTTTTT. This encodes CASSARTGSNTGELFF. This sequence joins TRBV2 and TRBJ2-2, with TRBD1 matching over 7 bases. The length of the CDR3 is 16 residues. V was clipped by 4 bases and J by 0 bases; unmatched bases: 5. Germline loops: CDR1 SNHLY, CDR2 FYNNEI.

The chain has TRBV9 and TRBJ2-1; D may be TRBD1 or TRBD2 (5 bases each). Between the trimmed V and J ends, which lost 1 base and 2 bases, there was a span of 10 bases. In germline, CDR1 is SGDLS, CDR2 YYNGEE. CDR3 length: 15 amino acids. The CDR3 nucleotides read TGTGCCAGCAGCGTACTGGGGGATCCCTACAATGAGCAGTTCTTC. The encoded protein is CASSVLGDPYNEQFF.

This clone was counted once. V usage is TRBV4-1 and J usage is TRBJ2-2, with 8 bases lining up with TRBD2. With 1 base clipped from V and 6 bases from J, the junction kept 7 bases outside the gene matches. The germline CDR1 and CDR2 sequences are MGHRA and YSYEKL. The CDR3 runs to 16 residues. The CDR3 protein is CASSQVPPGGPGELFF. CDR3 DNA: TGCGCCAGCAGCCAAGTCCCCCCGGGGGGGCCCGGGGAGCTGTTTTTT.

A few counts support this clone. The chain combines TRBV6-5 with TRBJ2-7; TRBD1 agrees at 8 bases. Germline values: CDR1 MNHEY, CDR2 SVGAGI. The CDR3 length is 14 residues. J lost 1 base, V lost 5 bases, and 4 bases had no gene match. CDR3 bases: TGTGCCAGCAGTAGGGGGACAGGTTCCTACGAGCAGTACGTC. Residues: CASSRGTGSYEQYV.

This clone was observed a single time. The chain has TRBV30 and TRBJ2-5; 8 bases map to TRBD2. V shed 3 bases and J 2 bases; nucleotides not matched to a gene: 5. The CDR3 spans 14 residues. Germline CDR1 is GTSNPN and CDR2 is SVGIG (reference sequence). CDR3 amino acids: CAWRGRGGQETQYF. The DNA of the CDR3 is TGTGCCTGGAGGGGTCGGGGGGGGCAAGAGACCCAGTACTTC.